These T cell receptor beta chains were read from a single sample in a study of CD8+CD57+ T cells in acquired aplastic anemia. TCRdb processed the reads anew with MiXCR; each CDR3 protein has one entry. Of around 180,000 distinct CDR3 sequences listed, roughly half are singletons. Sequenced: sorted CD4+, CD8+, or CD8+CD57+ T cells (not recorded which) from PBMCs. These receptors all come from a human donor with aplastic anemia. Both conserved end residues are part of each CDR3. A D gene is named only where the DNA matches it firmly. Where a row states a size, it is once, few, many or the class of an expanded clone; other rows omit it.

v_call: TRBV19; d_call: TRBD1; j_call: TRBJ2-7; clone_size: many; cdr3_aa: CASSTLRQGRPYEQYF; cdr3_nt: TGTGCCAGTAGTACCTTGAGACAGGGGAGGCCCTACGAGCAGTACTTC
v_call: TRBV10-3; d_call: TRBD1; j_call: TRBJ2-3; clone_size: NA; cdr3_aa: CAISESGTGTSTDTQYF; cdr3_nt: TGTGCCATCAGTGAGTCTGGGACAGGGACAAGCACAGATACGCAGTATTTT
v_call: TRBV7-2; d_call: TRBD1; j_call: TRBJ2-7; clone_size: NA; cdr3_aa: CASSTGVPYEQYF; cdr3_nt: TGTGCCAGCAGCACAGGGGTGCCCTACGAGCAGTACTTC
v_call: TRBV2; d_call: NA; j_call: TRBJ1-5; clone_size: NA; cdr3_aa: CASSDGLDQPQHF; cdr3_nt: TGTGCCAGCAGTGACGGGCTAGATCAGCCCCAGCATTTT
v_call: TRBV4-2; d_call: NA; j_call: TRBJ1-2; clone_size: many; cdr3_aa: CASSQDEHRDYGYTF; cdr3_nt: TGTGCCAGCAGCCAAGATGAGCACAGGGACTATGGCTACACCTTC
v_call: TRBV24-1; d_call: TRBD2; j_call: TRBJ2-3; clone_size: many; cdr3_aa: CATSDLGGVGPDTQYF; cdr3_nt: TGTGCCACCAGTGATTTGGGGGGGGTTGGTCCAGATACGCAGTATTTT
v_call: TRBV19; d_call: NA; j_call: TRBJ2-7; clone_size: NA; cdr3_aa: CASSPHDEQYF; cdr3_nt: TGTGCCAGTAGTCCGCACGACGAGCAGTACTTC
v_call: TRBV20-1; d_call: TRBD1; j_call: TRBJ2-3; clone_size: NA; cdr3_aa: CSAAPGTGVIDTQYF; cdr3_nt: TGCAGTGCTGCCCCCGGGACAGGGGTTATAGATACGCAGTATTTT
v_call: TRBV2; d_call: NA; j_call: TRBJ2-3; clone_size: NA; cdr3_aa: CASSEVGYVDTQYF; cdr3_nt: TGTGCCAGCAGTGAAGTAGGGTATGTGGATACGCAGTATTTT
v_call: TRBV10-3; d_call: TRBD1; j_call: TRBJ2-2; clone_size: many; cdr3_aa: CAISPKGALTTGELFF; cdr3_nt: TGTGCCATCAGCCCTAAGGGGGCCCTCACCACCGGGGAGCTGTTTTTT
v_call: TRBV29-1; d_call: TRBD2; j_call: TRBJ2-5; clone_size: NA; cdr3_aa: CSFLGGLGRETQYF; cdr3_nt: TGCAGCTTCCTGGGGGGGTTAGGGAGAGAGACCCAGTACTTC
v_call: TRBV7-9; d_call: NA; j_call: TRBJ2-5; clone_size: NA; cdr3_aa: CASSPGQLQETQYF; cdr3_nt: TGTGCCAGCAGCCCTGGACAGCTACAAGAGACCCAGTACTTC
v_call: TRBV5-4; d_call: NA; j_call: TRBJ2-7; clone_size: NA; cdr3_aa: CASSLAPERYEQYF; cdr3_nt: TGTGCCAGCAGCTTGGCCCCAGAGCGCTACGAGCAGTACTTC
v_call: TRBV7-9; d_call: TRBD1; j_call: TRBJ1-2; clone_size: many; cdr3_aa: CASSSRTGGNGYTF; cdr3_nt: TGTGCCAGCAGCTCAAGGACAGGGGGCAATGGCTACACCTTC
v_call: TRBV24-1; d_call: NA; j_call: TRBJ2-2; clone_size: few; cdr3_aa: CATSETGRFTGELFF; cdr3_nt: TGTGCCACCAGTGAGACGGGGCGCTTCACCGGGGAGCTGTTTTTT
v_call: TRBV10-3; d_call: NA; j_call: TRBJ1-2; clone_size: many; cdr3_aa: CAISESTAGWGYTF; cdr3_nt: TGTGCCATCAGTGAGTCGACGGCAGGGTGGGGCTACACCTTC
v_call: TRBV2; d_call: NA; j_call: TRBJ2-7; clone_size: NA; cdr3_aa: CASTEGLGPGPNEQYF; cdr3_nt: TGTGCCAGCACAGAGGGTTTGGGGCCGGGCCCCAACGAGCAGTACTTC
v_call: TRBV6-1; d_call: NA; j_call: TRBJ2-7; clone_size: NA; cdr3_aa: CASGVVGLVYEQYF; cdr3_nt: TGTGCCAGCGGGGTGGTGGGGTTAGTCTACGAGCAGTACTTC
v_call: TRBV9; d_call: NA; j_call: TRBJ1-3; clone_size: many; cdr3_aa: CASAQREGNTIYF; cdr3_nt: TGTGCCAGCGCTCAAAGGGAAGGAAACACCATATATTTT
v_call: TRBV19; d_call: NA; j_call: TRBJ2-3; clone_size: NA; cdr3_aa: CASNMGATDTQYF; cdr3_nt: TGTGCCAGTAACATGGGAGCGACAGATACGCAGTATTTT
v_call: TRBV7-2; d_call: NA; j_call: TRBJ1-4; clone_size: NA; cdr3_aa: CASSPVAATNERLFF; cdr3_nt: TGTGCCAGCAGTCCAGTTGCAGCAACTAATGAAAGACTGTTTTTT
v_call: TRBV4-2; d_call: TRBD1; j_call: TRBJ1-6; clone_size: NA; cdr3_aa: CASSPKPGQGAPLHF; cdr3_nt: TGTGCCAGCAGCCCAAAACCGGGACAGGGGGCACCCCTCCACTTT
v_call: TRBV20-1; d_call: NA; j_call: TRBJ2-2; clone_size: once; cdr3_aa: CSATAGQRSTGELFF; cdr3_nt: TGCAGTGCCACCGCGGGACAGAGGAGCACCGGGGAGCTGTTTTTT
v_call: TRBV10-3; d_call: TRBD2; j_call: TRBJ2-5; clone_size: NA; cdr3_aa: CAISGGGASSQETQYF; cdr3_nt: TGTGCCATCAGTGGCGGGGGGGCGAGTTCGCAAGAGACCCAGTACTTC